The 22 T cell receptor beta chains below come from one sample, sequenced in a study of metastatic and nonmetastatic thyroid tumors. Thyroid surgery took place with no prior treatment in any patient. With MiXCR, TCRdb reprocessed the PCR reads. The table records under 60,000 clones, roughly 23% of them present only once. The sequencing sample was made of blood. The receptors originated from a male donor with papillary thyroid cancer or a benign thyroid nodule (not recorded which). Some clones in this sample may be carry-over from other donors' samples.

This clone has ten or more counts. The chain couples TRBV5-4 to TRBJ2-5; D possibly matches TRBD1 or TRBD2 (6 bases each). V gave up 5 bases and J gave up 0 bases, with 11 bases separating them. CDR3 size: 14 residues. Per germline, CDR1 SGHNT and CDR2 YYREEE (reference sequence). The CDR3 DNA sequence: TGTGCCAGCAGTCGGGGGCGGGACCAAGAGACCCAGTACTTC. Protein product: CASSRGRDQETQYF.

The gene calls are TRBV27 and TRBJ1-1, with TRBD1 as a possible D gene (6 bases). V lost 5 bases to trimming and J lost 4 bases, with 20 bases between them. The CDR3 contains 16 residues. From germline, CDR1 is MNHEY and CDR2 SMNVEV (reference sequence). In nucleotides, the CDR3 is TGTGCCAGCAGTCCATACCTGACAGGTGGTGGCACTGAAGCTTTCTTT. Amino acid sequence: CASSPYLTGGGTEAFF.

This clone was detected once. The genes are TRBV18 and TRBJ2-7; D is perhaps TRBD2 (7 bases). Germline V gives CDR1 KGHSH, CDR2 LQKENI. The V and J ends lost 3 bases and 4 bases respectively, with 13 bases between them. The length of the CDR3 is 14 residues. CDR3 nucleotide sequence: TGTGCCAGCTCACCGGGGGGGCGCGGTTACGAGCAGTACTTC. Encoded protein: CASSPGGRGYEQYF.

This clone was seen ten or more times. The DNA of the CDR3 is TGTGCCAGCAGTTTTGCGGGGGGGTCTTCCAACTATGGCTACACCTTC. The encoded protein is CASSFAGGSSNYGYTF. This chain joins TRBV28 and TRBJ1-2, with a tentative D call TRBD1 (5 bases). V lost 3 bases to trimming and J lost 2 bases, with 16 bases between them. The CDR3 runs to 16 residues. Per the germline V gene, CDR1 is MDHEN and CDR2 is SYDVKM.

This clone was counted ten times or more. The chain links TRBV12-3 or TRBV12-4 to TRBJ2-2; 13 bases map to TRBD2. V trimming: 6 bases; J trimming: 6 bases; junction bases outside the gene matches: 7. This CDR3 comprises 16 residues. CDR3: CASRDRTSGSAGELFF. The CDR3 DNA is TGTGCCAGCAGGGACAGGACTAGCGGGAGTGCCGGGGAGCTGTTTTTT.

This clone was counted ten times or more. This rearrangement joins TRBV11-2 to TRBJ1-1; TRBD1 aligns across 8 bases. V was clipped by 4 bases and J by 1 base; unmatched bases: 2. CDR3 size: 14 residues. Germline assignment: CDR1 SGHAT and CDR2 FQNNGV. CDR3 residues: CASSWTGRNTEAFF. CDR3 in DNA: TGTGCCAGCAGCTGGACAGGGAGGAACACTGAAGCTTTCTTT.

The rearrangement links TRBV6-4 to TRBJ2-3, with D possibly TRBD1 on 6 matching bases. This CDR3 comprises 15 residues. Germline V lookup: CDR1 MRHNA, CDR2 SNTAGT. With 0 bases removed from V and 4 bases from J, the gap between germline ends came to 11 bases. CDR3 DNA: TGTGCCAGCAGTGACTCGAGTGAGGGGGCAGATACGCAGTATTTT. It encodes CASSDSSEGADTQYF.

This clone was seen at least ten times. The CDR3 DNA is TGCGCCAGCAGCCAAGTGGGGGCGCGACGCAATCAGCCCCAGCATTTT. This encodes CASSQVGARRNQPQHF. V gene TRBV4-1 combines with J gene TRBJ1-5, with D possibly being TRBD1 (6 bases). V was clipped by 1 base and J by 2 bases, with 12 bases between them. Germline loops: CDR1 MGHRA, CDR2 YSYEKL. The CDR3 covers 16 residues.

Points on this clone: A much bigger clone sits one base away, suggesting this may be a read error. V is TRBV20-1 and J is TRBJ2-2, with D unresolved. Per germline, CDR1 DFQATT and CDR2 SNEGSKA (reference sequence). The CDR3 consists of 16 residues. V lost 0 bases, J lost 2 bases, and 13 bases lay in between. The CDR3 DNA follows: TGCAGTGCTAGAGATCGGCTTCGGCGTAACACCGGGGAGCTGTTTTTT. Protein sequence: CSARDRLRRNTGELFF.

This clone was detected a few times. The rearrangement joins TRBV20-1 to TRBJ2-5; the match to TRBD1 covers 9 bases. In germline, CDR1 is DFQATT, CDR2 SNEGSKA (reference sequence). Trimming cost V 6 bases and J 1 base; bases outside gene matches: 6. The CDR3 runs to 14 residues. The CDR3 DNA reads TGCAGTGCACCCAAGGACAGGGGCCAAGAGACCCAGTACTTC. This sequence encodes CSAPKDRGQETQYF.

This clone occurred many times. The chain carries TRBV7-8 and TRBJ1-1; TRBD1 agrees at 8 bases. The length of the CDR3 is 16 residues. The V segment lost 4 bases and the J segment 5 bases; nucleotides outside the gene matches: 12. Germline CDR1 is SGHVS and CDR2 is FQNEAQ. Written as DNA, the CDR3 is TGTGCCAGCAGCTACATCCCAGGGGGCGTATGGACTGAAGCTTTCTTT. Its protein product is CASSYIPGGVWTEAFF.

This clone was seen at least ten times. The chain uses TRBV2 and TRBJ2-1; TRBD1 agrees at 8 bases. In germline, CDR1 is SNHLY, CDR2 FYNNEI. This CDR3 has 15 amino acids. Trimming took 2 bases from V and 10 from J; bases not matched to a gene: 10. The CDR3 sequence: CASSELGQAGREQFF. The CDR3 nucleotides are TGTGCCAGCAGTGAATTGGGACAGGCCGGACGGGAGCAGTTCTTC.

Ten or more counts support this clone. The chain couples TRBV12-3 or TRBV12-4 to TRBJ2-7, with TRBD1 matching 10 bases. The J segment lost 6 bases and the V segment lost 4 bases, leaving 6 bases of the junction unmatched. This CDR3 has 14 residues. CDR3 loop: CASSWGQGWGEQYF. DNA for the CDR3: TGTGCCAGCAGTTGGGGACAGGGGTGGGGCGAGCAGTACTTC.

This clone was recorded at least ten times. The chain joins TRBV6-1 to TRBJ1-2, with D perhaps matching TRBD1 (5 bases). Trimming cost V 2 bases and J 5 bases, with 12 bases left between them. CDR3 length: 14 residues. Germline V CDR1 and CDR2: MNHNS, SASEGT. The CDR3 bases are TGTGCCAGCAGTGAACCCGGGACGGCATATGGCTACACCTTC. Translation gives CASSEPGTAYGYTF.

The gene calls are TRBV11-1 and TRBJ2-1; 9 nucleotides agree with TRBD1. Trimming at V came to 6 bases and at J to 9 bases, leaving 18 bases not matched to a gene. Germline V gene data show CDR1 as SGHAT and CDR2 as FQDESV (reference sequence). This CDR3 is built from 17 residues. CDR3 region: CASSWGLNRGRIIEQFF. The CDR3 nucleotides are TGTGCCAGCAGTTGGGGTTTAAACAGGGGGCGAATAATTGAGCAGTTCTTC.

This chain links TRBV20-1 with TRBJ1-2; TRBD1 might be the D (5 bases). The CDR3 is 14 amino acids. Germline CDR1 reads DFQATT; CDR2 reads SNEGSKA (reference sequence). Trimming shortened V by 0 bases and J by 6 bases, and 14 bases separated the two germline ends. CDR3 nucleotide sequence: TGCAGTGCTAGAGATTCGGGCAGGGAGCATGGCTACACCTTC. This gives the protein CSARDSGREHGYTF.

The chain carries TRBV4-2 and TRBJ2-7; 8 nucleotides line up with TRBD1. With V trimmed by 0 bases and J by 4 bases, 8 bases remained unmatched. The CDR3 contains 16 residues. Germline V gene lookup returns CDR1 LGHNA and CDR2 YNFKEQ. Here the CDR3 DNA reads TGTGCCAGCAGCCAAGATGGGGGACAGGTATTTTACGAGCAGTACTTC. Translation: CASSQDGGQVFYEQYF.

The genes are TRBV11-2 and TRBJ1-1; D is possibly TRBD1 (5 bases). Between the trimmed V and J ends, which lost 5 bases and 3 bases, there was a span of 16 bases. Germline V gene data show CDR1 as SGHAT and CDR2 as FQNNGV. CDR3 length equals 15 residues. This CDR3 is CASSPYAGRDTEAFF. Here the CDR3 DNA reads TGTGCCAGCAGCCCTTATGCAGGGCGGGACACTGAAGCTTTCTTT.

The chain uses TRBV27 and TRBJ2-7; 7 positions agree with TRBD1. CDR3 size: 17 residues. CDR1 and CDR2 (germline): MNHEY, SMNVEV (reference sequence). V lost 5 bases, J lost 2 bases, and 15 bases stayed unmatched. CDR3: CASSLQDRKTLTYEQYF. CDR3 in DNA: TGTGCCAGCAGTCTCCAGGACAGGAAAACGCTTACCTACGAGCAGTACTTC.

This clone was detected once. The junction departs from germline at one end; a sequencing error may be responsible. The chain links TRBV5-1 to TRBJ2-3; D gene ambiguous. Looked up from germline, CDR1 is SGHRS and CDR2 is YFSETQ. This CDR3 comprises 12 residues. The DNA for the CDR3 is TGCACCAGCAGCTTACAATATGATACGCAGTATTTT. Residues: CTSSLQYDTQYF. Based on the CDR3 plus reference TRBV5-1 and TRBJ2-3, the full variable domain is KAGVTQTPRYLIKTRGQQVTLSCSPISGHRSVSWYQQTPGQGLQFLFEYFSETQRNKGNFPGRFSGRQFSNSRSEMNVSTLELGDSALYLCTSSLQYDTQYFGPGTRLTVL.

By share of the sample, this clone is medium-sized. The rearrangement uses TRBV5-1 and TRBJ2-1; D call uncertain. CDR1 is SGHRS, CDR2 YFSETQ, per germline. The CDR3 totals 12 residues. V was trimmed by 0 bases and J by 9 bases, leaving 7 bases between them. The CDR3 DNA follows: TGCGCCAGCAGCTTGGCGTTGGCTGAGCAGTTCTTC. It is translated as CASSLALAEQFF.

This clone was seen ten or more times. The chain links TRBV7-9 to TRBJ1-1; D gene uncertain. Trimming took off 8 bases at V and 6 bases at J, with 10 bases between the two ends. Germline V gene lookup returns CDR1 SEHNR and CDR2 FQNEAQ (reference sequence). The CDR3 covers 11 residues. The CDR3 reads CASLNISEAFF. CDR3 sequence (DNA): TGTGCCAGCCTAAACATCTCTGAAGCTTTCTTT.